What follows is one T cell receptor beta chain and its context. Deletions cut 8 bases from V and 13 bases from J, with 21 bases between. This CDR3 region has 13 residues. Germline V lookup: CDR1 SNHLY, CDR2 FYNNEI. The data originate from a study of PD-L1 blockade in urothelial cancer. The protocol was immunoSEQ multiplex PCR, while the TCRdb copy is restricted to in-frame clones and leaves out a portion. This table has tens of thousands of clones, about 87% appearing once. Time point given: pretreatment peripheral blood. The receptor was derived from a man aged 55-75 years with urothelial cancer. The chain combines TRBV2 with TRBJ2-4, with a possible D match to TRBD1 (6 bases). This sample comprised PBMCs, obtained around atezolizumab (anti-PD-L1) treatment. The DNA of the CDR3 is TGTGCCAGCTCCACCCGACAGGAAACCATCCAGTACTTC. As protein: CASSTRQETIQYF.